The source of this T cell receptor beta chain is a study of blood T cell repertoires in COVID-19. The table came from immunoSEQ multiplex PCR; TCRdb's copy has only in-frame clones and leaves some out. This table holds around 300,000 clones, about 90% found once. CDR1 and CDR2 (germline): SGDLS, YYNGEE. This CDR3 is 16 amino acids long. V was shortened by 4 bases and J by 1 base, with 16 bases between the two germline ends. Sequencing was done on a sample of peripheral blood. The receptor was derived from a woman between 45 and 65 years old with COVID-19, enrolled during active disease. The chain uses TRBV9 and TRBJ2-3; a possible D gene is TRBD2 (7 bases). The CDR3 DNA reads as TGTGCCAGCAGCCCGAGGGGGGGAGGCGGCACAGATACGCAGTATTTT. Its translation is CASSPRGGGGTDTQYF.